The present entry profiles one T cell receptor beta chain with its context. Trimming took off 0 bases at V and 5 bases at J, with 9 bases between the two ends. The CDR3 is 14 residues long. CDR1 and CDR2 from the germline V gene are SGHRS and YFSETQ. The data belong to a study of blood T cell repertoires in COVID-19. The assay was immunoSEQ multiplex PCR, and TCRdb's table has in-frame clones only and misses some. The sample consists of 250,000 to 300,000 clones, about 93% of them appearing once. The TCR sequence derives from a woman in her 30s who had recovered from COVID-19. Sample: PBMCs or T cells enriched from blood (not recorded which). The chain uses TRBV5-1 and TRBJ2-1, with D perhaps TRBD2 (6 bases). The CDR3 sequence is CASSLAGDHNEQFF. The CDR3 DNA is TGCGCCAGCAGCTTGGCGGGAGACCACAATGAGCAGTTCTTC.